The clone carrying this TCR beta chain has more than one count but fewer than ten. TCRdb independently ran MiXCR on the RT-PCR reads; one entry per CDR3 protein. The profile shows more than 550,000 distinct CDR3 sequences, about 14% of them singletons. Per the germline V gene, CDR1 is MNHNY and CDR2 is SVGAGI (reference sequence). Trimming removed 6 bases from V and 2 bases from J, with 10 bases in between. CDR3 length: 14 amino acids. The specimen sequenced was memory CD4+ T cells from blood. This chain connects TRBV6-6 to TRBJ2-2, with a tentative D call TRBD1 (5 bases). This receptor was taken from a female donor in good health, serving as a healthy control. CDR3 region: CASRIDSNTGELFF. The CDR3 DNA reads TGTGCCAGCAGAATTGACAGTAACACCGGGGAGCTGTTTTTT.